This TCR beta chain is drawn from a study of T cells in Graves' hyperthyroidism and ophthalmopathy. Study-wide findings and caveats: Ophthalmopathy, which appeared later, was predicted by the model a median about 5.9 months before onset. Among thyroid clonotypes expanded above 0.001, most also appeared in blood.

Authors of the study amplified TCR beta CDR3 regions from RNA transcripts. HTBI primers were used for first-round RT-PCR of the TCR CDR3. TCRdb ran MiXCR on the multiplex PCR reads and lists one entry per CDR3 protein. The sample consists of 500,000 to 600,000 distinct CDR3 sequences, 40% to 55% of them appearing once. A remark on this clonotype: What it binds is unknown.

Diagnoses rested on clinical symptoms, serum thyroxine and TRAb, thyroid ultrasound and orbital computed tomography. J lost 8 bases, V lost 11 bases, and 3 bases had no gene match. Germline CDR1 is ENHRY and CDR2 is SYGVKD. CDR3 length: 10 amino acids. The chain recombines TRBV10-3 with TRBJ1-2, with 9 bases lining up with TRBD1. The sequence was collected from an adult woman with Graves' disease, either hyperthyroidism or ophthalmopathy (not recorded which). The sequenced sample was peripheral blood or thyroid tissue (not recorded which). CDR3 loop: CAVQGAGYTF. CDR3 coding DNA: TGTGCCGTACAGGGGGCGGGCTACACCTTC.